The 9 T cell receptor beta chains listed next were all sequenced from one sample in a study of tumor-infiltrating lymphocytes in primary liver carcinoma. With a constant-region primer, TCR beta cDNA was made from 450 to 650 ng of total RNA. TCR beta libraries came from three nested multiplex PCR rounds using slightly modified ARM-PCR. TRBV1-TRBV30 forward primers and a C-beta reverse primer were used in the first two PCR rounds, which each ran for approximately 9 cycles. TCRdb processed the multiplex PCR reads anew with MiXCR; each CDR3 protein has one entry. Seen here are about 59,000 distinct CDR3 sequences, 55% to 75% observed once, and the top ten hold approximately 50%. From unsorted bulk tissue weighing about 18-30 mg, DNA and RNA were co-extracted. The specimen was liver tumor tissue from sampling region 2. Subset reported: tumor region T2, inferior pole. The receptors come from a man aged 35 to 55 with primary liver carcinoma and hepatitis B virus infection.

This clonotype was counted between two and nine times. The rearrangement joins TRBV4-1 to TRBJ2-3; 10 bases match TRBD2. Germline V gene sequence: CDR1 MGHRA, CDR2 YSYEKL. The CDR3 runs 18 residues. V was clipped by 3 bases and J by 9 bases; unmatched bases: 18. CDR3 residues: CASSQTIALAGVTVTQYF. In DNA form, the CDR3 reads TGCGCCAGCAGCCAGACCATTGCTCTAGCGGGAGTCACCGTCACGCAGTATTTT.

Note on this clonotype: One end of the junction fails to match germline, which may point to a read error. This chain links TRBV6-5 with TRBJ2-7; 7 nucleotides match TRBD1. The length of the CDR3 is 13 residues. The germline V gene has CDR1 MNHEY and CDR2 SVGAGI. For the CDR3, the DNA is TGTGCCAGCAGCTACTACAGGGGTGGCGAGCAGTATTTC. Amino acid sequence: CASSYYRGGEQYF.

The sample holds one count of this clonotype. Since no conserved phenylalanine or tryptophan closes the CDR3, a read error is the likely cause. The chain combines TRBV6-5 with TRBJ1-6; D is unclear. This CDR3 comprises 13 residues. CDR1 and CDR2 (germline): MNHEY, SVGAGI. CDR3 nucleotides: TGTGCCGGCAGTTACGCAGGACTTCCACCCCTCCACATT. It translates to CAGSYAGLPPLHI.

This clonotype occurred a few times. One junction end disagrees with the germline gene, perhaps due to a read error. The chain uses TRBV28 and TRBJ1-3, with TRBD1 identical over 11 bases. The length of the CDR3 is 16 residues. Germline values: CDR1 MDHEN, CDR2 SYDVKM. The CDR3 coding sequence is TGTGCCGGCAGTTCCCGGACAGGGGGCTTCGGAAACACCATATATTTT. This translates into CAGSSRTGGFGNTIYF.

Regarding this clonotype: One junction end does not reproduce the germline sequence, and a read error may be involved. Here the CDR3 reads CSVGAVGSYDEQFF. In DNA, the CDR3 is TGCAGCGTAGGGGCGGTGGGCTCCTACGATGAGCAGTTCTTC. The chain joins TRBV29-1 to TRBJ2-1, with D perhaps matching TRBD1 (5 bases). This CDR3 spans 14 amino acids. Germline V gives CDR1 SQVTM, CDR2 ANQGSEA.

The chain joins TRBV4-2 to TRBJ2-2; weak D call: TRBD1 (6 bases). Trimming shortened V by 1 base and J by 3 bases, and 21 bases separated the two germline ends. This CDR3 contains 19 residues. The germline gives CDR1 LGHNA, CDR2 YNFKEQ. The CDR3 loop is CASSQGGRGHSGYTGELFF. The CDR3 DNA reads TGTGCCAGCAGCCAAGGGGGCAGGGGCCATTCGGGTTACACCGGGGAGCTGTTTTTT.

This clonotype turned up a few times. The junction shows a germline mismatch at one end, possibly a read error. The CDR3 here is CAGSSKGAGEKLFF. The CDR3 nucleotides read TGTGCCGGCAGCTCTAAAGGGGCTGGAGAAAAACTGTTCTTT. This chain uses TRBV5-4 with TRBJ1-4; TRBD1 is a possible D gene (5 bases). Germline CDR1 and CDR2: SGHNT and YYREEE (reference sequence). This CDR3 contains 14 residues.

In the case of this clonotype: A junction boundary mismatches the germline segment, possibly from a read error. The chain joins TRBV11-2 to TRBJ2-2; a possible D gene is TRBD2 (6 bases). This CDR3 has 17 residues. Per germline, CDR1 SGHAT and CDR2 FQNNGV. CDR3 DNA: TGTGTCAGCAGCTTGGCATTAGGAGGGGTGAACACCGGAGAGCTGTTTTTT. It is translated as CVSSLALGGVNTGELFF.

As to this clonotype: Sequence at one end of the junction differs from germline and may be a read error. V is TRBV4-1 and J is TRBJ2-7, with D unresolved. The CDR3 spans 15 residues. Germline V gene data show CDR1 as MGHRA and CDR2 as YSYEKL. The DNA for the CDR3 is TGCGTCAGCAGCCAAGGTTCCCTGATGGGCTACGAGCAGTACTTC. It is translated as CVSSQGSLMGYEQYF.